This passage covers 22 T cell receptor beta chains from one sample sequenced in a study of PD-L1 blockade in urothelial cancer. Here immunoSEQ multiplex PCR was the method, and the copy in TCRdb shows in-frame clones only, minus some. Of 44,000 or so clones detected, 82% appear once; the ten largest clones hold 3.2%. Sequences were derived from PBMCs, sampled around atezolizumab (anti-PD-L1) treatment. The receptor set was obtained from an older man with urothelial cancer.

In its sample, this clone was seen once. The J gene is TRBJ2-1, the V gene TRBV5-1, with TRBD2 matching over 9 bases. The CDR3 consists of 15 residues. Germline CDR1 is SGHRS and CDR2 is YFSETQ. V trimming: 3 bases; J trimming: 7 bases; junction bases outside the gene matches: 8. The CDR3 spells CASSSSGGPGNEQFF. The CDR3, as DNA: TGCGCCAGCAGCTCAAGCGGGGGGCCAGGGAATGAGCAGTTCTTC.

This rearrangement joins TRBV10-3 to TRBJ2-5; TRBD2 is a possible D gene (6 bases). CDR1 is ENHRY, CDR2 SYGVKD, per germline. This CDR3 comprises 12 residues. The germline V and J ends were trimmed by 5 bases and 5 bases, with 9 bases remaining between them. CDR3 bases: TGTGCCATCAGTCAGGGACTGGAGACCCAGTACTTC. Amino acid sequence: CAISQGLETQYF.

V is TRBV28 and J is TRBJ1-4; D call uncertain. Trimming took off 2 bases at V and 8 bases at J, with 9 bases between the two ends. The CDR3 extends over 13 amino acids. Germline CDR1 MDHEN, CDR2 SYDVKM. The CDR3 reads CASSLRGLEKLFF. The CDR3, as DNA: TGTGCCAGCAGTTTACGGGGATTGGAAAAACTGTTTTTT.

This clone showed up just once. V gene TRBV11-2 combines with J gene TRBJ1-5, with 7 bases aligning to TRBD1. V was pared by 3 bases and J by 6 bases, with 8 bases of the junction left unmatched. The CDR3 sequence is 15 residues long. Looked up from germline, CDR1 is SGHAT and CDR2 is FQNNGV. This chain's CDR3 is CASSLAIGGFQPQHF. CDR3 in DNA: TGTGCCAGCAGCTTGGCCATAGGGGGCTTTCAGCCCCAGCATTTT.

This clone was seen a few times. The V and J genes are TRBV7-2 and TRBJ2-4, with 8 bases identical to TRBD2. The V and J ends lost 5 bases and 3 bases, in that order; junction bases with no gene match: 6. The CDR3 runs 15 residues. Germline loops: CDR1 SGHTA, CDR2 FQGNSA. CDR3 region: CASSLHRGGKNIQYF. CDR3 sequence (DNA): TGTGCCAGCAGCCTCCACCGGGGGGGCAAAAACATTCAGTACTTC.

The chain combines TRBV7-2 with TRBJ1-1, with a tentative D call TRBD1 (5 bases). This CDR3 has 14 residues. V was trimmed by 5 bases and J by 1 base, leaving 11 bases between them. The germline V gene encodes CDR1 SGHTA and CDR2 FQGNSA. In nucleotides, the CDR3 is TGTGCCAGCAGCCATCAGGGTGGGAACACTGAAGCTTTCTTT. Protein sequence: CASSHQGGNTEAFF.

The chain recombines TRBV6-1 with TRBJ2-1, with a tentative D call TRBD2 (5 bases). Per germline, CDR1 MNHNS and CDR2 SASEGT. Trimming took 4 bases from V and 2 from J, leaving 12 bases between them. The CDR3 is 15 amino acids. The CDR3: CASSAGIIAYNEQFF. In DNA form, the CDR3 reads TGTGCCAGCAGTGCCGGGATTATAGCCTACAATGAGCAGTTCTTC.

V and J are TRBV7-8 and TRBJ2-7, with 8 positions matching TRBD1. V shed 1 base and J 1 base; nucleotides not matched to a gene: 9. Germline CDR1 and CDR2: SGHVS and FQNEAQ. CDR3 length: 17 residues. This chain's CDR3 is CASSLETLRQGSYEQYF. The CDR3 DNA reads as TGTGCCAGCAGCTTAGAGACGCTGCGACAGGGGTCCTACGAGCAGTACTTC.

CDR3 nucleotides: TGTGCCAGCAGGAAATCAGGGGTCAACGAGCAGTACTTC. Translating it yields CASRKSGVNEQYF. This chain connects TRBV28 to TRBJ2-7; tentatively, D is TRBD1 (6 bases). Trimming shortened V by 6 bases and J by 5 bases, and 14 bases separated the two germline ends. This CDR3 region has 13 residues. The germline V gene encodes CDR1 MDHEN and CDR2 SYDVKM.

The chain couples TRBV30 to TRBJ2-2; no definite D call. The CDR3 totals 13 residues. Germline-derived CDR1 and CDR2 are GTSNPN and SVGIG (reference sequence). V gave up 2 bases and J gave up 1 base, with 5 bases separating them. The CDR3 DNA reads TGTGCCTGGAGTTCCGGGAACACCGGGGAGCTGTTTTTT. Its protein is CAWSSGNTGELFF. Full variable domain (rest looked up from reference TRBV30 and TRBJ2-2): SQTIHQWPATLVQPVGSPLSLECTVEGTSNPNLYWYRQAAGRGLQLLFYSVGIGQISSEVPQNLSASRPQDRQFILSSKKLLLSDSGFYLCAWSSGNTGELFFGEGSRLTVL.

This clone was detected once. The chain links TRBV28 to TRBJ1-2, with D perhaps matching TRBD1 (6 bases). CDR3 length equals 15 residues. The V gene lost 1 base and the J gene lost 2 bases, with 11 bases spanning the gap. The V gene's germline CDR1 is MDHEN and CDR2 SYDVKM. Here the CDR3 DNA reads TGTGCCAGCAGTTTATATGGCAGGGGAAACTATGGCTACACCTTC. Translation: CASSLYGRGNYGYTF.

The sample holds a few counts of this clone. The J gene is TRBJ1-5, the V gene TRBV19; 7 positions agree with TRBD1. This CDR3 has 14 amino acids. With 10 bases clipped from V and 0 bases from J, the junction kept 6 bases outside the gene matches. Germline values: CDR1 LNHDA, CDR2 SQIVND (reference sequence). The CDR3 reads CATMGQYSNQPQHF. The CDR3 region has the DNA TGTGCCACCATGGGACAGTATAGCAATCAGCCCCAGCATTTT.

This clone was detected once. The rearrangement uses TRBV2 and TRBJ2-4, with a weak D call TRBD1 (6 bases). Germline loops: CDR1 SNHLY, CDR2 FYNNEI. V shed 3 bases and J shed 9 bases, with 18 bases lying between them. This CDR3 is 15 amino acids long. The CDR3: CASSEEWTEGSIQYF. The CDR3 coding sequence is TGTGCCAGCAGTGAGGAGTGGACAGAGGGGAGCATTCAGTACTTC.

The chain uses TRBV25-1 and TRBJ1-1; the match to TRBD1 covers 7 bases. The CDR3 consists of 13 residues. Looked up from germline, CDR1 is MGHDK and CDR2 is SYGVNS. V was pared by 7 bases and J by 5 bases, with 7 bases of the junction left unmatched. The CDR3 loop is CASIQGLGTEAFF. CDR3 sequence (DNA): TGTGCCAGCATACAGGGGCTAGGGACTGAAGCTTTCTTT.

This CDR3 reads CASSLPGTGGSYEQYF. As DNA, the CDR3 is TGTGCCAGCAGCCTGCCCGGGACAGGAGGATCCTACGAGCAGTACTTC. This chain uses TRBV5-4 with TRBJ2-7, with TRBD1 matching 8 bases. Germline CDR1 reads SGHNT; CDR2 reads YYREEE (reference sequence). CDR3 size: 16 residues. The V gene end was trimmed by 4 bases and the J gene end by 1 base; junction bases not matched to a gene: 10.

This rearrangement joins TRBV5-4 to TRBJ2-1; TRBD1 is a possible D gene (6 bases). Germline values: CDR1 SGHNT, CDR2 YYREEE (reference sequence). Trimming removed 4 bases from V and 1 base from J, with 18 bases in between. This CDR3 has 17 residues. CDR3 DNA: TGTGCCAGCAGCCCCGGATCCTGGGGGCATTCCTACAATGAGCAGTTCTTC. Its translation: CASSPGSWGHSYNEQFF. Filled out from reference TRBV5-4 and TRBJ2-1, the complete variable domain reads ETGVTQSPTHLIKTRGQQVTLRCSSQSGHNTVSWYQQALGQGPQFIFQYYREEENGRGNFPPRFSGLQFPNYSSELNVNALELDDSALYLCASSPGSWGHSYNEQFFGPGTRLTVL.

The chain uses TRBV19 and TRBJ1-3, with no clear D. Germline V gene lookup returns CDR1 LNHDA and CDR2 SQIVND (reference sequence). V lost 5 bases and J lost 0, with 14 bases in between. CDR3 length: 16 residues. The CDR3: CASSYIDRLSGNTIYF. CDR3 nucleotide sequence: TGTGCCAGTAGTTACATTGACCGACTCTCTGGAAACACCATATATTTT. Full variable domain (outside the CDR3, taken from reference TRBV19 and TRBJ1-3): DGGITQSPKYLFRKEGQNVTLSCEQNLNHDAMYWYRQDPGQGLRLIYYSQIVNDFQKGDIAEGYSVSREKKESFPLTVTSAQKNPTAFYLCASSYIDRLSGNTIYFGEGSWLTVV.

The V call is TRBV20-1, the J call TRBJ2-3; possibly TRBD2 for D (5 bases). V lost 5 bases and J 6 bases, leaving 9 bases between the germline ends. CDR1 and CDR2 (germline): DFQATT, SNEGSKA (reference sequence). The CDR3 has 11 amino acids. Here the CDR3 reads CSALAGDTQYF. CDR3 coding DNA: TGCAGTGCTCTAGCCGGGGATACGCAGTATTTT.

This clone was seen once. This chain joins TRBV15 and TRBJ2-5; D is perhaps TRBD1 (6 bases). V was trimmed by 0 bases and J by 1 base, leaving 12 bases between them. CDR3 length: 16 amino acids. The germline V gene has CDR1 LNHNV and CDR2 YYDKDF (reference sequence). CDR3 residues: CATSREQGQLQETQYF. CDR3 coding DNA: TGTGCCACCAGCAGAGAACAGGGACAACTCCAAGAGACCCAGTACTTC.

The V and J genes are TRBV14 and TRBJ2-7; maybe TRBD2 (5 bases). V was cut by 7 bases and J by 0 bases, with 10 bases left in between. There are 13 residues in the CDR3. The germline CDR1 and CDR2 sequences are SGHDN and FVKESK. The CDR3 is CASNRENSYEQYF. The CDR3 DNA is TGTGCCAGCAATAGGGAGAACTCCTACGAGCAGTACTTC.

The CDR3 region is CASSLPGGPQFF. CDR3 DNA: TGTGCCAGCAGCTTACCGGGAGGGCCCCAGTTCTTC. The chain has TRBV7-9 and TRBJ2-1; TRBD2 aligns across 8 bases. Germline V gene sequence: CDR1 SEHNR, CDR2 FQNEAQ (reference sequence). The CDR3 runs to 12 residues. With 2 bases clipped from V and 13 bases from J, the junction kept 4 bases outside the gene matches.

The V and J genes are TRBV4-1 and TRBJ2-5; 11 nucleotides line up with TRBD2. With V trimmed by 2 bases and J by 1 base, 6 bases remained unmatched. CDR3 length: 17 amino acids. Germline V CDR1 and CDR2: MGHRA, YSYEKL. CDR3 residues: CASSQTTSGSIQETQYF. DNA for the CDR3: TGCGCCAGCAGCCAAACCACTAGCGGGAGTATCCAAGAGACCCAGTACTTC.